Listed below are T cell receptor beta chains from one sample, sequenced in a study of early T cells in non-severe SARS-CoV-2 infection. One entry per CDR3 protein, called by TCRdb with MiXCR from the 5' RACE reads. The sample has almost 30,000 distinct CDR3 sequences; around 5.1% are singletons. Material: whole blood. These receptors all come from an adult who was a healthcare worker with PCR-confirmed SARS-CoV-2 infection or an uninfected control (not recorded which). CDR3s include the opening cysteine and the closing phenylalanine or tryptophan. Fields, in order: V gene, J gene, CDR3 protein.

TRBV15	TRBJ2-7	CATSRERSYEQYF
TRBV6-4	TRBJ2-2	CASSELAGGPTAGELFF
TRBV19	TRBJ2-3	CASSRGRSTSGTTDTQYF
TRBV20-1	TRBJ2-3	CSAGRTPDKQYF
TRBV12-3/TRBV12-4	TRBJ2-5	CASSLRQGAQETQYF
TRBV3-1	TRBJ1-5	CASSQGGQPQHF
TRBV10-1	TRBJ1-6	CASSAGTPFNSPLHF
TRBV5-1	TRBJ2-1	CASSTGLAGYNEQFF
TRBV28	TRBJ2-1	CASSLRGQGLYNEQFF
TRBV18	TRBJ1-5	CASSPGLLDSNQPQHF
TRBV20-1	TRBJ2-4	CSARKPSGDKNIQYF
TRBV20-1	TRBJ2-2	CSARPGRGTGELFF
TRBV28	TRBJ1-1	CASSLPGTGSSHTQAFF
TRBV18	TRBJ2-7	CASSPVVVRGYEQYF
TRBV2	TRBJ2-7	CASTGAREQYF
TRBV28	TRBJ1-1	CASSPTGAAGTEAFF
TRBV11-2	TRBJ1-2	CASSFGGVGGYTF
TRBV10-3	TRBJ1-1	CAISESQTENTEAFF
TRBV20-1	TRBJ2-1	CSAPEAWGSYNEQFF
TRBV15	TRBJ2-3	CATSSGTGGSDTQYF
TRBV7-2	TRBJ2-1	CASSSQTSGRAGDNEQFF
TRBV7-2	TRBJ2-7	CASSFANGNYEQYF
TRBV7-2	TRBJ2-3	CASSLGVHTDTQYF
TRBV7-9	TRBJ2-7	CASSGLSYEQYF
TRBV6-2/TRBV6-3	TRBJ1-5	CASSYQGHQPQHF
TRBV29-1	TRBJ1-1	CSAIRQVVTEAFF
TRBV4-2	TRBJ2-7	CASSQGTAAGLAGGVSYEQYF
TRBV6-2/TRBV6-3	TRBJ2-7	CASSISGQGAPNAQYF
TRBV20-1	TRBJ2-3	CSAPPGSGEGADTQYF
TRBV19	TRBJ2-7	CASSRQDSYEQYF
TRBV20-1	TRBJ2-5	CSARSGFGETQYF
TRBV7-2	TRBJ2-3	CASSLAPTDTQYF
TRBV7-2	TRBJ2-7	CASSPSRGASYEQYF
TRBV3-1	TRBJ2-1	CASSQTRDRGRIYNEQFF
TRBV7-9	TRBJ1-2	CASAKDRNSINYGYTF
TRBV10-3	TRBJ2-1	CAIGRGKNEQFF
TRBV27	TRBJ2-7	CASSSVKGAYEQYF
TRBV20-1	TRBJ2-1	CSALASSGGAGYNEQFF
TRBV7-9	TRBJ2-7	CASSSMDRGTYEQYF
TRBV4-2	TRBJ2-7	CASSQASASGYEQYF
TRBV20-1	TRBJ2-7	CSADMSSYEQYF
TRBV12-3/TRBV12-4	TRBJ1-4	CASSPTGVDEKLFF
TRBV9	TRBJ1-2	CASSVAPGEDYGYTF
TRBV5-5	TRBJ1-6	CASSLNPLNTGRNSPLHF
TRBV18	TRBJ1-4	CASSPPSSAEKLFF
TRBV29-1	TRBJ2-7	CSVRDRDNAYEQYF
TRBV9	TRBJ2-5	CASTPATGRETQYF
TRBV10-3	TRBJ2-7	CAISGGVTGGEQYF
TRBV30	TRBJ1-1	CAWSVVLTGTEAFF
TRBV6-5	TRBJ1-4	CASSSRFGHEKLFF
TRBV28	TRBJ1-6	CASSFPPLGDSPLHF
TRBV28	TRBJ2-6	CASSLPPPRGANVLTF